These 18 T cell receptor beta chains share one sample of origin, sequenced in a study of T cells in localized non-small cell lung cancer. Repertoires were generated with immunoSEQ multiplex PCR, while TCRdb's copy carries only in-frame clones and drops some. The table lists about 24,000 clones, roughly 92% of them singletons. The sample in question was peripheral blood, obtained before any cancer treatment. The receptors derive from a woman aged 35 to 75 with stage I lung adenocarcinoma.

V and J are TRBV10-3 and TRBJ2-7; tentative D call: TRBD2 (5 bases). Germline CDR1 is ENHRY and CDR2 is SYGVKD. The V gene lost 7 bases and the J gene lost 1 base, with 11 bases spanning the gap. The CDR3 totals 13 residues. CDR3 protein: CAIKDRTSYEQYF. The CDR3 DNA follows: TGTGCCATCAAAGACCGGACTTCCTACGAGCAGTACTTC.

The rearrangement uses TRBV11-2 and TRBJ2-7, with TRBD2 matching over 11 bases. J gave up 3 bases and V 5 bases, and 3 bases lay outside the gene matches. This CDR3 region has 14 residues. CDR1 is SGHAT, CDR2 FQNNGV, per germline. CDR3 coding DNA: TGTGCCAGCAGCCAGACTAGCGGGAACTACGAGCAGTACTTC. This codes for CASSQTSGNYEQYF. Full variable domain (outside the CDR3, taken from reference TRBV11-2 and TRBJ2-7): EAGVAQSPRYKIIEKRQSVAFWCNPISGHATLYWYQQILGQGPKLLIQFQNNGVVDDSQLPKDRFSAERLKGVDSTLKIQPAKLEDSAVYLCASSQTSGNYEQYFGPGTRLTVT.

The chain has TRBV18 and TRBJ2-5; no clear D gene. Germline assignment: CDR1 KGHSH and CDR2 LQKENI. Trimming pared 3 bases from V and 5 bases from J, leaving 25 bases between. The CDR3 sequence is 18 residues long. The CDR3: CASSPLVLGTPVWETQYF. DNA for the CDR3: TGTGCCAGCTCACCTTTGGTTTTAGGCACCCCCGTTTGGGAGACCCAGTACTTC.

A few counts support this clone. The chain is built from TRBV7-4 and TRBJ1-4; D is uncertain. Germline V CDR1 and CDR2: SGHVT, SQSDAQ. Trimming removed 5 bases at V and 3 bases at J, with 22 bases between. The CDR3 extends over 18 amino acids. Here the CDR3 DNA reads TGTGCCAGCAGCCATCCCCGGGGAGAGGGAGACTCTAATGAAAAACTGTTTTTT. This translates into CASSHPRGEGDSNEKLFF.

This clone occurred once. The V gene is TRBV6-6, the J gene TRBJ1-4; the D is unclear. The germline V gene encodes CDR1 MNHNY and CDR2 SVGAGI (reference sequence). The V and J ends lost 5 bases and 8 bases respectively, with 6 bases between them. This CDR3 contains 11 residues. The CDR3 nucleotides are TGTGCCAGCAGTCGCAGGGAAAAACTGTTTTTT. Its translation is CASSRREKLFF.

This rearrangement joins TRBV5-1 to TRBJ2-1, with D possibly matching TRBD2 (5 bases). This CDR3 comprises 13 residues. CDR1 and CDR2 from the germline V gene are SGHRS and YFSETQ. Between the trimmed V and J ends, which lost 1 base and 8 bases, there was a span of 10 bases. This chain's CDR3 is CASSLMAGDEQFF. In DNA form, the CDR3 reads TGCGCCAGCAGCTTGATGGCGGGCGATGAGCAGTTCTTC.

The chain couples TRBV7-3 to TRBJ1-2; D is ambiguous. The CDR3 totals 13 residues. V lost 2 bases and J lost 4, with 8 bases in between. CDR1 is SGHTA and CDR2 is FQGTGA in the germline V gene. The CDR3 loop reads CASSLEGGYGYTF. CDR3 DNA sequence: TGTGCCAGCAGCTTAGAAGGAGGCTATGGCTACACCTTC.

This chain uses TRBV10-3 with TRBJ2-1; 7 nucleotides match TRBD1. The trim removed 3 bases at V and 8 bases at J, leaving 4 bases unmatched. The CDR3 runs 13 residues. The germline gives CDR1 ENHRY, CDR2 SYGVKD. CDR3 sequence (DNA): TGTGCCATCAGTGACGACAGGGTCGATGAGCAGTTCTTC. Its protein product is CAISDDRVDEQFF.

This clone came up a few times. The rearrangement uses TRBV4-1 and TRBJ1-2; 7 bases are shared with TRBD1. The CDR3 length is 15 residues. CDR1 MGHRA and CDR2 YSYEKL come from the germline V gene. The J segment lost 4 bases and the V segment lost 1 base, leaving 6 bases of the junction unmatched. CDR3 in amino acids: CASSQGQGPSYGYTF. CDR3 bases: TGCGCCAGCAGCCAAGGACAGGGACCGAGCTATGGCTACACCTTC.

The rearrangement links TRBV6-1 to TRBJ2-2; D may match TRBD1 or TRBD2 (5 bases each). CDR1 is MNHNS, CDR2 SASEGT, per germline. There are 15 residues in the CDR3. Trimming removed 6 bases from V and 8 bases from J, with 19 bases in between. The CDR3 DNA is TGTGCCAGCAGCCGGGACGTTGGTATTCAGGGGGAGCTGTTTTTT. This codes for CASSRDVGIQGELFF.

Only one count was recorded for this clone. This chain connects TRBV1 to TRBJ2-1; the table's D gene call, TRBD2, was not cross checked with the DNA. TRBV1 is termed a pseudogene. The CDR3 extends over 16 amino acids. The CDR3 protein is CTSSPPRGRAYNEQFF. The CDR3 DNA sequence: TGCACCAGCAGCCCCCCCCGCGGGAGGGCCTACAATGAGCAGTTCTTC.

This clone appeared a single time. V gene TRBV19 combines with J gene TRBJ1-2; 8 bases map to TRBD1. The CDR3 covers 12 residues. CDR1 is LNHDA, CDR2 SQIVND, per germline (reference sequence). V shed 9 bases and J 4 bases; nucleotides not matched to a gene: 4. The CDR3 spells CARDREAYGYTF. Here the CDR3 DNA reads TGTGCCAGGGACAGGGAGGCCTATGGCTACACCTTC.

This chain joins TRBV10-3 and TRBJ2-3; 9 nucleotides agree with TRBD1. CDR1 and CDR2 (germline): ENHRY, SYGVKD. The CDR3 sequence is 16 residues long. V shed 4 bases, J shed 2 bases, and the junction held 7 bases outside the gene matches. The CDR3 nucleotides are TGTGCCATCAGTGGACCGGGACAGGGACTCACAGATACGCAGTATTTT. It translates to CAISGPGQGLTDTQYF.

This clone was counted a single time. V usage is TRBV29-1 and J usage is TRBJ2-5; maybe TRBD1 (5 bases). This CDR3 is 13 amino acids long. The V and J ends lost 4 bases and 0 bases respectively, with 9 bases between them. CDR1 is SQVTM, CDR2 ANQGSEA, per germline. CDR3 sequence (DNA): TGCAGCGTTGTGGGGCCGTACCAAGAGACCCAGTACTTC. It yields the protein CSVVGPYQETQYF.

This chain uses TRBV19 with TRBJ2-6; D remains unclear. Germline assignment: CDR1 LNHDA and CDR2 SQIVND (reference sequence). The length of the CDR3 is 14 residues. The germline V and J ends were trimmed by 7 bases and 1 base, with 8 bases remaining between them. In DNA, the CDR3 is TGTGCCAGTATCGCCCGGTCTGGGGCCAACGTCCTGACTTTC. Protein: CASIARSGANVLTF.

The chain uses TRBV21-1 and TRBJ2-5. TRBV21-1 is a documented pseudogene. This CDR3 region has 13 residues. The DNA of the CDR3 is TGTGCCAGCAAGAAGGGGGGTCCAGAGACCCAGTACTTC. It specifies CASKKGGPETQYF.

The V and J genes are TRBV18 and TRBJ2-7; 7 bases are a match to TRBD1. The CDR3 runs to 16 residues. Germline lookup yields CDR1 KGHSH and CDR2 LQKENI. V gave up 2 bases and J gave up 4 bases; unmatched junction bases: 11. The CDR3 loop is CASSPNRDSFTYEQYF. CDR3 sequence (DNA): TGTGCCAGCTCACCAAATAGGGACAGCTTCACATACGAGCAGTACTTC.

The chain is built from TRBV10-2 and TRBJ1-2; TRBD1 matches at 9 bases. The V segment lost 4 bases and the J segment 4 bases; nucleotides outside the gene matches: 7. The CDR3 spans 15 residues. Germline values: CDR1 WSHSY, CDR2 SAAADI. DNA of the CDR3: TGCGCCAGCAGTGCCGGGACAGGGTCTTCCTATGGCTACACCTTC. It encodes CASSAGTGSSYGYTF.